This T cell receptor (beta chain) stems from a study of identical twins (dated by TCRdb to about 2016). For the wider study: TCR alpha and beta repertoires from monozygotic twins, unrelated adults of various ages and cord blood were deep-sequenced to test whether fetal clonotypes persist. To rule out contamination, replicate twin experiments were performed at different times with different library preparation protocols.

Every donor in the study was a healthy Caucasian. Three pairs of female monozygotic twins, all aged about 18 to 30 years, were included in the twin cohort. The RNA used for TCR libraries was isolated from peripheral blood mononuclear cells. This clonotype was picked up a small number of times. Its antigen has not been determined. The record has no base qualities; no much larger clone is one base away. Overall study results and their limits: Zero-insertion analyses could be partly confounded by invariant T cells such as MAIT and iNKT, although diverse VJ usage argued against such confounding for most clonotypes. Because the same donors could not be followed over many years, the conclusions depended on cross-sectional statistical analysis. Abundant cord blood beta clonotypes had fewer insertions, young adult naive repertoires showed a similar but weaker trend, and memory repertoires showed no such trend. Recombination models systematically underestimated out-of-frame TCR alpha sharing in monozygotic twins but agreed with sharing between unrelated individuals. A weaker excess of twin sharing was found in beta out-of-frame sequences because the signal-to-noise ratio was lowered by fewer shared sequences. Compared with coincidental sharing between unrelated individuals, an excess of low generation-probability sequences was observed among out-of-frame TCR alpha sequences shared between twins.

The receptor library was made with 5' RACE. Sequencer: Illumina HiSeq 2000. A universal primer binding site was introduced by template switching, and a unique molecular identifier was present in the final cDNA, enabling accurate counting of TCR cDNA molecules. First-strand cDNA for TCR alpha and beta chains was synthesized from specific primers in the conserved constant-segment region. To control for contamination, every cDNA library carried two barcodes: a SMART-Mk sample barcode plus Illumina barcodes. TruSeq adapter sequences along with Illumina sample barcodes were introduced in two successive PCR steps. TCR alpha and beta cDNA libraries were sequenced on the Illumina HiSeq platform with custom primers. The study's processing was this. Unique molecular identifiers were extracted from raw reads with MiGEC, and CDR3 positions were determined with MiXCR. For each individual, recombination models were inferred using an EM algorithm with the repgenHMM and IGoR tools. Shared clonotypes were analyzed with the tcR package in R, and sharing was normalized by the product of cloneset sizes. Out-of-frame nonproductive sequences were analyzed to study raw recombination free of thymic and clonal selection effects. TCRdb cleaned the public reads at Q25 with fastp, built clones with MiXCR and kept in-frame beta chains. Rows are combined by CDR3 protein, so each entry shows the most common genes and DNA. TCRdb's processing, not the authors' own work, is the source of the V and J calls. This sample is represented by some 600,000 distinct CDR3 sequences; roughly 7.2% of them were singletons. The top ten constitute 1.6% of the sample.

The CDR3, cysteine through phenylalanine, is 13 amino acids long. The CDR3 DNA has 39 bases and is translated from base 1. V and J are trimmed by 5 bases and 5 bases, and the gene matches miss 4 bases of the junction. Via the germline V gene, CDR1 is ENHRY and CDR2 SYGVKD. These data were likewise used in another study, on yellow fever vaccine responses in identical twins. As the second study states: According to the authors, the vaccine-induced T cell response in identical twins seemed to be partly convergent and partly specific to each individual. In the study, vaccine-responding T cell clones were precisely tracked in identical twins.

This receptor was obtained from a young woman in good health. The specimen was PBMCs. The chain uses TRBV10-3 and TRBJ2-5; TRBD2 lines up with 8 middle nucleotides. The CDR3 amino acid sequence is: CAISRTSWETQYF. The nucleotide sequence is TGTGCCATCAGTAGGACTAGCTGGGAGACCCAGTACTTC.